Below, one T cell receptor (beta chain) is given with its context. This sample is drawn from a study of T cell responses to AZD1222 COVID-19 vaccine. Trimming took off 3 bases at V and 6 bases at J, with 18 bases between the two ends. Germline CDR1 and CDR2: LNHDA and SQIVND (reference sequence). The CDR3 runs to 15 residues. Here immunoSEQ multiplex PCR was the method, and the copy in TCRdb shows in-frame clones only, minus some. In the table there are 90,000 to 120,000 clones, about 90% of which are singletons. V is TRBV19 and J is TRBJ2-7; tentative D call: TRBD2 (7 bases). The source of this sequence is an adult in good health. Source: peripheral blood, taken on day 0 of AZD1222 vaccination. This CDR3 is CASSIGGPTLREQYF. The DNA for the CDR3 is TGTGCCAGTAGTATCGGGGGGCCTACTTTGCGCGAGCAGTACTTC.